These 3 T cell receptor beta chains share one sample of origin, sequenced in a study of neurological immune-mediated disorders. TCRdb re-analysed the 5' RACE reads in MiXCR, keeping a single row per CDR3 protein. This table has some 41,000 distinct CDR3 sequences, roughly 2.5% appearing once. Sequencing was performed on PBMCs. The receptor set was obtained from a man aged 25-40 years with multiple sclerosis.

This clonotype was picked up many times. This chain links TRBV6-5 with TRBJ1-3, with no clear D. Trimming removed 6 bases at V and 0 bases at J, with 15 bases between. From germline, CDR1 is MNHEY and CDR2 SVGAGI. The CDR3 is made up of 16 amino acids. The CDR3 region has the DNA TGTGCCAGCAGCCCAGCCTACAAATTCTCTGGAAACACCATATATTTT. Protein product: CASSPAYKFSGNTIYF.

By sample fraction, this clonotype is medium-sized. This chain joins TRBV5-1 and TRBJ2-5; TRBD1 matches at 7 bases. V lost 0 bases to trimming and J lost 2 bases; unmatched junction nucleotides: 10. Germline V lookup: CDR1 SGHRS, CDR2 YFSETQ. The length of the CDR3 is 17 residues. The chain's CDR3 is CASSLVAAATGQETQYF. In DNA form, the CDR3 reads TGCGCCAGCAGCTTGGTAGCCGCCGCGACAGGGCAAGAGACCCAGTACTTC.

This clonotype was seen more than once but under ten times. Being one base from a much bigger clone, this may be a read error. The V and J genes are TRBV20-1 and TRBJ2-7, with D perhaps TRBD2 (6 bases). CDR3 length: 15 amino acids. Germline CDR1 and CDR2: DFQATT and SNEGSKA (reference sequence). CDR3 coding DNA: TGCAGTGCTAGGCCCGGAGGCGGGGAAGCCTACGCGCAGTACTTC. Translation gives CSARPGGGEAYAQYF.